The text below deals with one TCR beta chain. Its cognate antigen is unknown. Assay: immunoSEQ multiplex PCR; the TCRdb copy retains only in-frame clones and omits some. The profile shows around 75,000 clones, roughly 88% of them singletons. The record originates from a study of identifying expanded T cells in peripheral blood. Study results and limitations: Differentially abundant clones: about 1.2 between replicates, just under 17 at around 14 days, less than 20 at four. Across healthy donors, higher total template counts meant significantly greater approximately two-week count variance.

No infections or other immune events were documented during collection. The CDR3 spans 15 residues. V dropped 5 bases and J dropped 3 bases, with 16 bases sitting between them. From germline, CDR1 is SGHAT and CDR2 FQNNGV. The gene calls are TRBV11-2 and TRBJ1-1, with a possible D match to TRBD1 (6 bases). This receptor was taken from a person between 18 and 75 years old in good health. Sequenced sample: blood. DNA for the CDR3: TGTGCCAGCAGCCCCCCTGGGACATCCTACACTGAAGCTTTCTTT. Amino acid sequence: CASSPPGTSYTEAFF. The complete variable domain, with remaining parts taken from reference TRBV11-2 and TRBJ1-1, reads EAGVAQSPRYKIIEKRQSVAFWCNPISGHATLYWYQQILGQGPKLLIQFQNNGVVDDSQLPKDRFSAERLKGVDSTLKIQPAKLEDSAVYLCASSPPGTSYTEAFFGQGTRLTVV.